One and the same sample provided the 17 T cell receptor beta chains below, sequenced in a study of CD8 T cells in Susac syndrome. RNA in amounts of roughly 0.5 to 1 ug was reverse transcribed with random hexamers. A single record per CDR3 protein comes from TCRdb applying MiXCR to the immunoSEQ multiplex PCR reads. The sample contains 200,000 or so distinct CDR3 sequences, nearly 97% of which appear only once. The sequenced sample was CD4+ T cells from PBMCs. Receptor source: a human donor with multiple sclerosis.

This clonotype was seen just once. This rearrangement joins TRBV7-3 to TRBJ2-2; D gene ambiguous. This CDR3 comprises 13 residues. Germline lookup yields CDR1 SGHTA and CDR2 FQGTGA. Trimming removed 5 bases from V and 6 bases from J, with 10 bases in between. In nucleotides, the CDR3 is TGTGCCAGCAGCCCGATAGCAGCCGGGGAGCTGTTTTTT. Residues: CASSPIAAGELFF.

This clonotype was observed once. This rearrangement joins TRBV7-2 to TRBJ2-7, with D perhaps matching TRBD1 or TRBD2 (5 bases each). The CDR3 spans 16 residues. CDR1 is SGHTA and CDR2 is FQGNSA in the germline V gene. V was clipped by 2 bases and J by 0 bases, with 14 bases between them. This chain's CDR3 is CASSLNGASISYEQYF. DNA for the CDR3: TGTGCCAGCAGCTTAAACGGGGCATCCATCTCCTACGAGCAGTACTTC.

The genes are TRBV12-5 and TRBJ2-6; D is perhaps TRBD2 (6 bases). The CDR3 spans 16 residues. V was pared by 0 bases and J by 2 bases, with 8 bases between. Germline loops: CDR1 LGHNT, CDR2 FRNRAP. In nucleotides, the CDR3 is TGTGCTAGTGGTTTGGTCGGGGGAGCTGGGGCCAACGTCCTGACTTTC. It codes for CASGLVGGAGANVLTF.

This clonotype is a singleton in its sample. The chain is built from TRBV6-5 and TRBJ2-5, with 13 bases matching TRBD2. Trimming at V came to 2 bases and at J to 9 bases, leaving 9 bases not matched to a gene. Per the germline V gene, CDR1 is MNHEY and CDR2 is SVGAGI. The CDR3 is 16 residues long. In nucleotides, the CDR3 is TGTGCCAGCAGTTACGGGTGGACTAGCGGGGGACTGGCCCAGTACTTC. Translation: CASSYGWTSGGLAQYF.

CDR3 DNA: TGTGCCAGCAGCCAAGAACCGAACACCGGGGAGCTGTTTTTT. This gives the protein CASSQEPNTGELFF. The chain has TRBV4-2 and TRBJ2-2; D gene uncertain. This CDR3 comprises 14 residues. Per the germline V gene, CDR1 is LGHNA and CDR2 is YNFKEQ. The V end was cut by 0 bases, the J end by 0 bases, with 2 bases between.

This chain joins TRBV27 and TRBJ2-7; D possibly corresponds to TRBD1 (5 bases). The V gene's germline CDR1 is MNHEY and CDR2 SMNVEV (reference sequence). V was clipped by 5 bases and J by 2 bases, with 13 bases between them. This CDR3 is 14 amino acids long. CDR3 in amino acids: CASSVGAGPYEQYF. For the CDR3, the DNA is TGTGCCAGCAGTGTTGGGGCAGGGCCCTACGAGCAGTACTTC.

V usage is TRBV7-9 and J usage is TRBJ2-5, with 10 nucleotides matching TRBD2. CDR1 is SEHNR and CDR2 is FQNEAQ in the germline V gene (reference sequence). J was trimmed by 5 bases and V by 5 bases; bases with no gene match: 2. This CDR3 spans 13 amino acids. CDR3 residues: CASSISGGETQYF. The CDR3 coding sequence is TGTGCCAGCAGCATTAGCGGGGGGGAGACCCAGTACTTC. Looking up the rest from reference TRBV7-9 and TRBJ2-5 gives the full variable domain: DTGVSQNPRHKITKRGQNVTFRCDPISEHNRLYWYRQTLGQGPEFLTYFQNEAQLEKSRLLSDRFSAERPKGSFSTLEIQRTEQGDSAMYLCASSISGGETQYFGPGTRLLVL.

This clonotype has a handful of counts. V usage is TRBV7-2 and J usage is TRBJ2-3; the match to TRBD1 covers 7 bases. V was clipped by 2 bases and J by 2 bases; unmatched bases: 7. Looked up from germline, CDR1 is SGHTA and CDR2 is FQGNSA. This CDR3 contains 16 residues. CDR3 bases: TGTGCCAGCAGCTTAAGTCGGACAGGCTACACAGATACGCAGTATTTT. Translating it yields CASSLSRTGYTDTQYF.

V usage is TRBV15 and J usage is TRBJ1-5, with 9 positions matching TRBD1. CDR3 length: 18 amino acids. CDR1 LNHNV and CDR2 YYDKDF come from the germline V gene (reference sequence). V shed 4 bases and J 5 bases; nucleotides not matched to a gene: 15. CDR3 DNA sequence: TGTGCCACCAGCATGGCAGAGGGGACAGGGTCTTGGGATCAGCCCCAGCATTTT. This codes for CATSMAEGTGSWDQPQHF.

The chain links TRBV5-1 to TRBJ1-1, with TRBD1 as a possible D gene (6 bases). V was cut by 4 bases and J by 4 bases, with 14 bases left in between. The CDR3 has 14 amino acids. The germline gives CDR1 SGHRS, CDR2 YFSETQ. The CDR3 spells CASSTYRDGTEAFF. The CDR3 nucleotides are TGCGCCAGCAGCACTTACAGGGATGGCACTGAAGCTTTCTTT. The full variable domain, in which reference TRBV5-1 and TRBJ1-1 provide the parts outside the CDR3, is KAGVTQTPRYLIKTRGQQVTLSCSPISGHRSVSWYQQTPGQGLQFLFEYFSETQRNKGNFPGRFSGRQFSNSRSEMNVSTLELGDSALYLCASSTYRDGTEAFFGQGTRLTVV.

The chain links TRBV3-1 to TRBJ2-1, with D tentatively TRBD1 (5 bases). This CDR3 spans 16 amino acids. V lost 0 bases and J lost 10, with 19 bases in between. Germline V lookup: CDR1 LGHDT, CDR2 YNNKEL (reference sequence). The CDR3 reads CASSQDLATAHREQFF. CDR3 sequence (DNA): TGTGCCAGCAGCCAAGATCTGGCGACTGCCCACAGGGAGCAGTTCTTC.

The chain carries TRBV12-3 or TRBV12-4 and TRBJ1-5, with D hard to call. The CDR3 is 12 amino acids. The ends were cut back, 9 bases at V and 6 bases at J, with 12 bases in the middle. CDR3 nucleotide sequence: TGTGCCAGTCGCCACCACGGTCAGCCCCAGCATTTT. This codes for CASRHHGQPQHF.

This clonotype has only one observation. This sequence joins TRBV12-3 or TRBV12-4 and TRBJ1-1; D is unclear. This CDR3 has 11 amino acids. V was trimmed by 5 bases and J by 7 bases, leaving 8 bases between them. CDR3 loop: CASSPPGEAFF. The CDR3 DNA is TGTGCCAGCAGTCCGCCGGGTGAAGCTTTCTTT.

J is TRBJ1-1 and V is TRBV29-1; D call uncertain. Germline V lookup: CDR1 SQVTM, CDR2 ANQGSEA. The CDR3 sequence is 13 residues long. V lost 2 bases and J 1 base, leaving 8 bases between the germline ends. The chain's CDR3 is CSVESRANTEAFF. The CDR3 DNA reads as TGCAGCGTTGAAAGTAGGGCGAACACTGAAGCTTTCTTT.

The chain carries TRBV5-1 and TRBJ2-1; TRBD1 agrees at 10 bases. Trimming took 0 bases from V and 6 from J; bases not matched to a gene: 3. CDR1 is SGHRS and CDR2 is YFSETQ in the germline V gene. This CDR3 spans 15 amino acids. In DNA form, the CDR3 reads TGCGCCAGCAGCTTGGGACAGGGGGCTCTCAATGAGCAGTTCTTC. Translated: CASSLGQGALNEQFF.

CDR3 loop: CSARSGENTDTQYF. CDR3 nucleotides: TGCAGTGCCAGAAGCGGGGAGAACACAGATACGCAGTATTTT. The chain recombines TRBV20-1 with TRBJ2-3, with TRBD2 matching over 7 bases. Germline CDR1 DFQATT, CDR2 SNEGSKA (reference sequence). The CDR3 consists of 14 residues. The J segment lost 2 bases and the V segment lost 6 bases, leaving 8 bases of the junction unmatched.

The sample holds one count of this clonotype. The CDR3 region is CASSTGTTRGYTF. In DNA, the CDR3 is TGTGCCAGCAGCACCGGGACTACAAGAGGCTACACCTTC. The chain carries TRBV21-1 and TRBJ1-2. TRBV21-1 has pseudogene status. CDR3 length equals 13 residues.